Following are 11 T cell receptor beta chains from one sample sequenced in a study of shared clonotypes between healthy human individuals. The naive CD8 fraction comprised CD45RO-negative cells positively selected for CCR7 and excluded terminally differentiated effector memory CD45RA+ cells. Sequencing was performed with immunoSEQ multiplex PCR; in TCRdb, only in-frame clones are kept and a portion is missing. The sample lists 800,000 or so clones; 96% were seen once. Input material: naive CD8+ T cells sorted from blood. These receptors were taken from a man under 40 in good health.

In DNA, the CDR3 is TGTGCCTGGAATGTAGAGGACGTTGCCTACGAGCAGTACTTC. Encoded protein: CAWNVEDVAYEQYF. The chain is built from TRBV30 and TRBJ2-7, with D unclear. Germline lookup yields CDR1 GTSNPN and CDR2 SVGIG (reference sequence). V was trimmed by 4 bases and J by 2 bases, leaving 15 bases between them. This CDR3 spans 14 amino acids.

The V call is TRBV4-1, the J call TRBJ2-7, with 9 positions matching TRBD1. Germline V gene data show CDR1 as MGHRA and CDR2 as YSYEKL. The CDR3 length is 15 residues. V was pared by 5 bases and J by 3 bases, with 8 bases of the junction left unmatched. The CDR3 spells CASSYRTGEIYEQYF. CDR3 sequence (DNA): TGCGCCAGCAGCTACAGGACAGGGGAGATCTACGAGCAGTACTTC.

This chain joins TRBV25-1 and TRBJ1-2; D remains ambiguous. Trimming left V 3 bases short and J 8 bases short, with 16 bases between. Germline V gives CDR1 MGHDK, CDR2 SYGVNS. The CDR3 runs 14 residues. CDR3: CASSEADGPWGYTF. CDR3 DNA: TGTGCCAGCAGTGAGGCCGACGGGCCCTGGGGCTACACCTTC.

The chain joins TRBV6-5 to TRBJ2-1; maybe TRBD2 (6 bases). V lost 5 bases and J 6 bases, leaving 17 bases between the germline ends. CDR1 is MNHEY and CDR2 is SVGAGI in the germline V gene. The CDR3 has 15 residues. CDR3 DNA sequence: TGTGCCAGCAGTCATCTAGCAGACGGGGGCAATGAGCAGTTCTTC. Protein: CASSHLADGGNEQFF.

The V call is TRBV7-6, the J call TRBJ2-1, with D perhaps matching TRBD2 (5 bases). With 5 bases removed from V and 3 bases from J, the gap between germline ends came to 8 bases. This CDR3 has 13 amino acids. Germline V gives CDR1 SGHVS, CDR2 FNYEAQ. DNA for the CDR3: TGTGCCAGCAGCCTCCGGGGCTACAATGAGCAGTTCTTC. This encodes CASSLRGYNEQFF.

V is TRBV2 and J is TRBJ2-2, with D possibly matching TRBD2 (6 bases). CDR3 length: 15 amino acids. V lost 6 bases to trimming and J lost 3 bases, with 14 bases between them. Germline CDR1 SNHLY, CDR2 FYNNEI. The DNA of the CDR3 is TGTGCCAGCAGCCGGAGGGAGGAGGACACCGGGGAGCTGTTTTTT. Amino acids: CASSRREEDTGELFF.

The CDR3 sequence: CASSYSGGTEAFF. The DNA of the CDR3 is TGTGCCAGCAGTTACTCAGGGGGCACTGAAGCTTTCTTT. The chain links TRBV2 to TRBJ1-1; 7 bases fit TRBD1. V shed 5 bases and J 4 bases; nucleotides not matched to a gene: 4. The V gene's germline CDR1 is SNHLY and CDR2 FYNNEI. The CDR3 runs to 13 residues.

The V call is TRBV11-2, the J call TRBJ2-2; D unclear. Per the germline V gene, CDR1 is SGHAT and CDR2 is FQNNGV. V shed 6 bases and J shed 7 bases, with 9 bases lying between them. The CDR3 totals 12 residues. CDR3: CASRDMGGELFF. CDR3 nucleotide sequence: TGTGCCAGCAGAGACATGGGCGGGGAGCTGTTTTTT.

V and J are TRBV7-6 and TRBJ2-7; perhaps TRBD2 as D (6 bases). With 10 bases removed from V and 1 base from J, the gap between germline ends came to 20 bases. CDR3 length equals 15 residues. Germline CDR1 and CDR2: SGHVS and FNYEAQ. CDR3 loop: CAITRLRDSSYEQYF. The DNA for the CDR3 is TGTGCCATCACCCGCCTCCGGGACTCGTCCTACGAGCAGTACTTC.

The CDR3 DNA sequence: TGCAGCGTGGGCCGTCCGGGACAGCGCTATGGCTACACCTTC. Translating gives CSVGRPGQRYGYTF. The V gene is TRBV29-1, the J gene TRBJ1-2; 7 nucleotides line up with TRBD1. The CDR3 contains 14 residues. Germline CDR1 and CDR2: SQVTM and ANQGSEA. J gave up 4 bases and V 6 bases, and 11 bases lay outside the gene matches.

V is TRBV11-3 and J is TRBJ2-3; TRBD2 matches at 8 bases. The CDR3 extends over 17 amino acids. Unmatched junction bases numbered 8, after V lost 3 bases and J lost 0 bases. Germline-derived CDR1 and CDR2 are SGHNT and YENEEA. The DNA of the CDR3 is TGTGCCAGCAGCTTTTCCCTAGCGGGCCCCAGCACAGATACGCAGTATTTT. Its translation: CASSFSLAGPSTDTQYF.